This is a list of T cell receptor beta chains from one sample in a study of long-term antiretroviral therapy in people with HIV. The table came from immunoSEQ multiplex PCR; TCRdb's copy has only in-frame clones and leaves some out. The sample records 25,000 to 30,000 clones, 80% to 90% being singletons. The material was unsorted PBMCs, obtained 1.8 years after starting antiretroviral therapy. The receptors originated from a woman younger than 30 with HIV. The CDR3 runs from the conserved cysteine through the conserved F or W. A D gene is named only where the DNA matches it firmly. Expanded clones get a size class; other rows say once, few or many, or leave the size out.

>TRBJ2-1|NA|TRBV9|TRBD1
TGTGCCAGCAGCTTGACCGGGACAGGGGATGAGCAGTTCTTC
CASSLTGTGDEQFF
>TRBJ1-2|NA|TRBV9|NA
TGTGCCAGCAGCGTAGCTGAGAGGGGAGGAGGCTATGGCTACACCTTC
CASSVAERGGGYGYTF
>TRBJ1-3|NA|TRBV9|NA
TGTGCCAGCGCGAGGGGAACTTCCTCTGGAAACACCATATATTTT
CASARGTSSGNTIYF
>TRBJ2-1|NA|TRBV27|NA
TGTGCCAGCAGTTTAGGGGTCCGACAGGATCCCCACAATGAGCAGTTCTTC
CASSLGVRQDPHNEQFF
>TRBJ2-1|NA|TRBV5-6|TRBD2
TGTGCCAGCAGCCCCCCGGCGGGGGGATCCTACAATGAGCAGTTCTTC
CASSPPAGGSYNEQFF
>TRBJ1-1|NA|TRBV6-1|NA
TGTGCCAGCAGTGAACTACAGCTGAACACTGAAGCTTTCTTT
CASSELQLNTEAFF
>TRBJ1-3|NA|TRBV9|TRBD1
TGTGCCAGCAGCCCAACCGGGACAGTCTCTGGAAACACCATATATTTT
CASSPTGTVSGNTIYF
>TRBJ2-7|NA|TRBV5-8|TRBD2
TGTGCCAGCAGATGGACTAGCGGGAGGCCACATCTAGCCTACGAGCAGTACTTC
CASRWTSGRPHLAYEQYF
>TRBJ2-1|NA|TRBV15|TRBD2
TGTGCCACCAGCAGTAGCGGGAATACGAGAATCTCCTACAATGAGCAGTTCTTC
CATSSSGNTRISYNEQFF
>TRBJ2-3|NA|TRBV27|TRBD1
TGTGCCAGCAGTTTCCGACAGGGCGGCACAGATACGCAGTATTTT
CASSFRQGGTDTQYF
>TRBJ1-3|NA|TRBV19|TRBD1
TGTGCCAGTAGTATAGGGACAGGACGACTCGTCTCTGGAAACACCATATATTTT
CASSIGTGRLVSGNTIYF
>TRBJ2-2|NA|TRBV5-1|NA
TGCGCCAGCAGCTTGGTCACTGACACCGGGGAGCTGTTTTTT
CASSLVTDTGELFF
>TRBJ2-7|once|TRBV28|NA
TGTGCCAGCAGTTTATATAAGACAGGGAGGTCCTACGAGCAGTACTTC
CASSLYKTGRSYEQYF
>TRBJ2-2|NA|TRBV14|TRBD1
TGTGCCAGCAGCTCTCGACAGGGTTGGACCGGGGAGCTGTTTTTT
CASSSRQGWTGELFF
>TRBJ2-1|NA|TRBV7-3|NA
TGTGCCAGCAGTCTCGGGAGCTCCTACAATGAGCAGTTCTTC
CASSLGSSYNEQFF
>TRBJ1-1|NA|TRBV7-3|NA
TGTGCCAGCAGCTTATATGGTAGCACTGAAGCTTTCTTT
CASSLYGSTEAFF
>TRBJ1-2|NA|TRBV5-1|NA
TGCGCCAGCAGCTTGGCGGGGGGGGCCGGCTACACCTTC
CASSLAGGAGYTF